Below, 30 T cell receptor beta chains from the same sample are listed, as sequenced in a study of kidney transplant recipient with SARS-CoV-2 infection. MiXCR, run by TCRdb on the reads, gives a single entry per CDR3 protein. The repertoire has roughly 230,000 distinct CDR3 sequences, about 30% of them found once; the top ten carry under 9.5%. The source was a blood sample, collected at baseline and on day 111 from a kidney transplant recipient. The receptors come from a male patient aged 25-45 years who had COVID-19 and was a kidney transplant recipient. The graft donor may have given rise to some T cells.

The rearrangement joins TRBV5-1 to TRBJ2-4; tentatively, D is TRBD1 (6 bases). The CDR3 sequence is 16 residues long. CDR1 SGHRS and CDR2 YFSETQ come from the germline V gene. Trimming cost V 4 bases and J 0 bases, with 14 bases left between them. DNA for the CDR3: TGCGCCAGCAGCCCAGGGGACGTACTAGCCAAAAACATTCAGTACTTC. It specifies CASSPGDVLAKNIQYF.

This clonotype was found a few times. The rearrangement uses TRBV11-2 and TRBJ2-1; 7 bases line up with TRBD1. V dropped 5 bases and J dropped 3; count of bases not matched to a gene: 13. The germline gives CDR1 SGHAT, CDR2 FQNNGV. The CDR3 is 17 residues long. The CDR3 reads CASSPRRAGGDYNEQFF. The DNA for the CDR3 is TGTGCCAGCAGCCCTCGGCGGGCAGGGGGTGACTACAATGAGCAGTTCTTC. The entire variable domain, with the rest obtained from reference TRBV11-2 and TRBJ2-1, is as follows: EAGVAQSPRYKIIEKRQSVAFWCNPISGHATLYWYQQILGQGPKLLIQFQNNGVVDDSQLPKDRFSAERLKGVDSTLKIQPAKLEDSAVYLCASSPRRAGGDYNEQFFGPGTRLTVL.

Note on this clonotype: A much larger clonotype is one base distant, so this may be a read error. The chain joins TRBV27 to TRBJ1-6; the D gene is possibly TRBD1 (6 bases). Germline V gene data show CDR1 as MNHEY and CDR2 as SMNVEV (reference sequence). Trimming cost V 2 bases and J 4 bases, with 9 bases left between them. CDR3 length equals 15 residues. The CDR3 sequence is CASSLRQEYNSPLHF. CDR3 DNA sequence: TGTGCCAGCAGTTTACGACAGGAATATAATTCACCCCTCCACTTT.

This clonotype has more than one count but fewer than ten. Possible read error: a much larger clone is one base away. The V call is TRBV10-3, the J call TRBJ2-3; 11 bases match TRBD2. The DNA matches TRBJ2-5 better at its end, which makes the J call doubtful. The CDR3 is made up of 12 amino acids. CDR1 is ENHRY, CDR2 SYGVKD, per germline. For the CDR3, the DNA is TGTGCCATTAGCGGGAGGGGAGAGACCCAGTACTTC. Translation gives CAISGRGETQYF.

This clonotype was detected many times. CDR3 sequence: CASSYSRNTEAFF. The CDR3, as DNA: TGTGCCAGCAGTTACTCTCGGAACACTGAAGCTTTCTTT. The chain carries TRBV6-5 and TRBJ1-1; no clear D. CDR1 MNHEY and CDR2 SVGAGI come from the germline V gene. The CDR3 has 13 amino acids. The V and J ends lost 0 bases and 1 base respectively, with 3 bases between them.

This clonotype was seen only a few times. This chain links TRBV4-1 with TRBJ2-5, with a weak D call TRBD1 (5 bases). The V end lost 4 bases, the J end lost 5 bases, and 20 bases lay between the germline ends. The CDR3 runs 16 residues. Germline V gene lookup returns CDR1 MGHRA and CDR2 YSYEKL. The CDR3 DNA reads TGCGCCAGCAGCCCCTATCGCGGCAGGGATAAGGAGACCCAGTACTTC. It codes for CASSPYRGRDKETQYF.

Many counts were recorded for this clonotype. The CDR3 loop is CASSYRQSYNSPLHF. The CDR3, as DNA: TGTGCCAGCAGTTATAGACAATCCTATAATTCACCCCTCCACTTT. The chain links TRBV6-6 to TRBJ1-6; unclear D gene. CDR1 MNHNY and CDR2 SVGAGI come from the germline V gene (reference sequence). Trimming removed 3 bases at V and 1 base at J, with 7 bases between. CDR3 length equals 15 residues.

This clonotype showed up just a few times. This rearrangement joins TRBV4-3 to TRBJ2-2; 7 positions agree with TRBD1. Germline V gene data show CDR1 as LGHNA and CDR2 as YSLEER. There are 14 residues in the CDR3. V was clipped by 7 bases and J by 0 bases; unmatched bases: 2. For the CDR3, the DNA is TGCGCCAGCACTCAGGGGGCGAACACCGGGGAGCTGTTTTTT. It specifies CASTQGANTGELFF.

This clonotype was picked up many times. V gene TRBV6-1 combines with J gene TRBJ1-2; D is undetermined. CDR1 and CDR2 (germline): MNHNS, SASEGT. The germline V and J ends were trimmed by 3 bases and 4 bases, with 21 bases remaining between them. The CDR3 runs to 17 residues. For the CDR3, the DNA is TGTGCCAGCAGTGAGTCTATGGAATGTAGAAAGACCTATGGCTACACCTTC. Its translation is CASSESMECRKTYGYTF.

This clonotype was seen at least ten times. The chain links TRBV11-3 to TRBJ1-2; D unresolved. Germline CDR1 reads SGHNT; CDR2 reads YENEEA. Trimming left V 3 bases short and J 4 bases short, with 21 bases between. This CDR3 is built from 17 residues. The CDR3 spells CASSFAYDLGKTYGYTF. The CDR3 coding sequence is TGTGCCAGCAGCTTCGCGTACGATCTCGGAAAGACCTATGGCTACACCTTC.

This clonotype was seen repeatedly, ten times or more. V is TRBV27 and J is TRBJ2-7; D may be TRBD1 (5 bases). Germline CDR1 MNHEY, CDR2 SMNVEV (reference sequence). The CDR3 loop spans 12 amino acids. V was pared by 6 bases and J by 3 bases, with 9 bases between. The CDR3 loop is CASRHQGYEQYF. The CDR3 region has the DNA TGTGCCAGCAGACACCAGGGCTACGAGCAGTACTTC.

This clonotype was seen repeatedly, ten times or more. The CDR3 bases are TGCGCCAGCAGCCAGGGGACAGGGGGCGCCGATGGAAACACCATATATTTT. Protein product: CASSQGTGGADGNTIYF. The chain combines TRBV4-3 with TRBJ1-3; 12 bases are a match to TRBD1. The trim removed 3 bases at V and 3 bases at J, leaving 6 bases unmatched. The CDR3 is 17 residues long. Germline values: CDR1 LGHNA, CDR2 YSLEER.

Many counts were recorded for this clonotype. This sequence joins TRBV7-8 and TRBJ1-2, with unresolved D. The CDR3 totals 17 residues. From germline, CDR1 is SGHVS and CDR2 FQNEAQ. V shed 5 bases and J shed 4 bases, with 23 bases lying between them. The CDR3 sequence is CASSNRAFTRKTYGYTF. As DNA, the CDR3 is TGTGCCAGCAGCAATCGAGCGTTTACCCGAAAGACCTATGGCTACACCTTC.

In this sample, this clonotype turned up many times. This rearrangement joins TRBV4-2 to TRBJ2-7; either TRBD1 or TRBD2 may supply D (5 bases each). Per germline, CDR1 LGHNA and CDR2 YNFKEQ. The CDR3 consists of 14 residues. The V and J ends lost 1 base and 6 bases respectively, with 13 bases between them. CDR3 nucleotides: TGTGCCAGCAGCCAAGGGGGACGAGGGCTCGAGCAGTACTTC. Translated, it gives CASSQGGRGLEQYF.

This clonotype has at least ten counts. CDR3: CASSYTRLEQFF. The CDR3 DNA reads as TGTGCCAGCAGTTACACTAGGCTTGAGCAGTTCTTC. The chain recombines TRBV6-2 or TRBV6-3 with TRBJ2-1; a weak D match, TRBD2 (5 bases). The CDR3 sequence is 12 residues long. Germline CDR1 is MNHEY and CDR2 is SVGEGT. Trimming pared 2 bases from V and 9 bases from J, leaving 8 bases between.

This clonotype has ten or more counts. V gene TRBV23-1 combines with J gene TRBJ2-2; 15 bases are a match to TRBD2. TRBV23-1 is an ORF for which the function is uncertain. The CDR3 has 20 amino acids. Trimming cost V 0 bases and J 4 bases; bases outside gene matches: 9. CDR3 nucleotides: TGCGCCAGCAGTCAATCGATGGGGACTAGCGGGAGGCTCGGCACCGGGGAGCTGTTTTTT. It yields the protein CASSQSMGTSGRLGTGELFF.

Many counts were recorded for this clonotype. The genes are TRBV27 and TRBJ2-7, with 8 bases aligning to TRBD2. This CDR3 spans 13 amino acids. V was pared by 10 bases and J by 8 bases, with 13 bases of the junction left unmatched. CDR1 and CDR2 from the germline V gene are MNHEY and SMNVEV (reference sequence). This chain's CDR3 is CATGPAGVPKQYV. The CDR3 DNA follows: TGTGCCACAGGGCCAGCGGGAGTGCCCAAGCAGTACGTC.

This clonotype appeared once. This may stem from a read error, because a much larger clone lies one nucleotide away. The chain uses TRBV21-1 and TRBJ2-3; the table gives TRBD2 as D, unverified against the DNA. TRBV21-1 is an annotated pseudogene. This CDR3 has 17 residues. This chain's CDR3 is CASRLVLATVMQDAQYF. The CDR3 DNA is TGTGCCAGCAGGTTGGTCCTAGCTACAGTCATGCAAGATGCGCAGTATTTT.

This clonotype was seen at least ten times. The chain joins TRBV2 to TRBJ2-1; the D is unclear. This CDR3 is 14 amino acids long. CDR1 is SNHLY and CDR2 is FYNNEI in the germline V gene. Trimming took off 2 bases at V and 4 bases at J, with 9 bases between the two ends. The CDR3 nucleotides are TGTGCCAGCAGTGAATCGACCGGATACAATGAGCAGTTCTTC. This sequence encodes CASSESTGYNEQFF.

Note on this clonotype: This may be a read error, as it is one base from a much larger clone. V usage is TRBV20-1 and J usage is TRBJ2-4; the match to TRBD2 covers 14 bases. Matching the DNA end better, TRBJ2-1 makes the J call doubtful. Per germline, CDR1 DFQATT and CDR2 SNEGSKA (reference sequence). The CDR3 spans 18 residues. This chain's CDR3 is CSASWTPGTSGRGNEQFF. Here the CDR3 DNA reads TGCAGTGCTAGTTGGACGCCCGGGACTAGCGGGAGAGGGAATGAGCAGTTCTTC.

This clonotype has a count of ten or more. The rearrangement uses TRBV3-1 and TRBJ1-1; the D is unclear. The germline gives CDR1 LGHDT, CDR2 YNNKEL (reference sequence). CDR3 length: 17 amino acids. Between the trimmed V and J ends, which lost 5 bases and 4 bases, there was a span of 23 bases. The CDR3 DNA reads as TGTGCCAGCAGCGCTCTTAATCCCATTTCAATTCGCACTGAAGCTTTCTTT. Its translation is CASSALNPISIRTEAFF. Full variable domain (outside the CDR3, taken from reference TRBV3-1 and TRBJ1-1): DTAVSQTPKYLVTQMGNDKSIKCEQNLGHDTMYWYKQDSKKFLKIMFSYNNKELIINETVPNRFSPKSPDKAHLNLHINSLELGDSAVYFCASSALNPISIRTEAFFGQGTRLTVV.

As concerns this clonotype: This may be a read error, as it is one base from a much larger clone. Given the absence of the conserved phenylalanine or tryptophan at the CDR3 end, a read error is likely. The rearrangement links TRBV28 to TRBJ2-7; no reliable D call. Germline CDR1 MDHEN, CDR2 SYDVKM. Trimming removed 6 bases at V and 3 bases at J, with 12 bases between. The CDR3 contains 13 residues. The CDR3 sequence: CASRNDPLYEQYL. Written as DNA, the CDR3 is TGTGCCAGCAGAAACGACCCTCTCTACGAGCAGTACCTC.

Regarding this clonotype: A much larger clone lies a single base off, so this may be a read error. The conserved phenylalanine or tryptophan is not found at the CDR3 terminus, so this likely reflects a read error. The V and J genes are TRBV19 and TRBJ2-4; D may match TRBD1 or TRBD2 (6 bases each). Matching the DNA end better, TRBJ2-7 makes the J call doubtful. The CDR3 contains 15 residues. The V gene's germline CDR1 is LNHDA and CDR2 SQIVND (reference sequence). CDR3 DNA sequence: TGTGCCAGTAGGATGCCCTCGTGGGGGGCCTCCGAGCAGTACCTC. This sequence encodes CASRMPSWGASEQYL.

This clonotype was seen ten or more times. The rearrangement links TRBV28 to TRBJ1-3; weak D call: TRBD1 (6 bases). Germline V gives CDR1 MDHEN, CDR2 SYDVKM. CDR3 length: 19 amino acids. Trimming took 4 bases from V and 0 from J, leaving 22 bases between them. CDR3 in DNA: TGTGCCAGCAGTTCCACAGGGTTCACCCCCTCGAGCTCTGGAAACACCATATATTTT. Amino acid sequence: CASSSTGFTPSSSGNTIYF.

Only one count was recorded for this clonotype. This may arise from a read error, as a much more abundant clone is one base away. This chain links TRBV11-3 with TRBJ1-2; D gene ambiguous. V lost 5 bases to trimming and J lost 6 bases, with 25 bases between them. The CDR3 contains 17 residues. Germline V gene data show CDR1 as SGHNT and CDR2 as YENEEA. The CDR3 nucleotides are TGTGCCAGCAGCAGTGCACGCGATCTCGGAAAGACCCATGGCTACACCTTC. It codes for CASSSARDLGKTHGYTF.

This clonotype was seen only a few times. V gene TRBV6-5 combines with J gene TRBJ2-2, with 8 positions matching TRBD2. This CDR3 is 16 amino acids long. The ends lost 5 bases at V and 4 bases at J; junction bases unmatched: 9. Germline V gene sequence: CDR1 MNHEY, CDR2 SVGAGI. CDR3 loop: CASSQTGGPGTGELFF. The CDR3 DNA follows: TGTGCCAGCAGTCAGACGGGGGGGCCGGGCACCGGGGAGCTGTTTTTT.

This clonotype came up many times. This chain joins TRBV6-1 and TRBJ1-1; tentative D call: TRBD1 (5 bases). The germline gives CDR1 MNHNS, CDR2 SASEGT. V was shortened by 2 bases and J by 1 base, with 11 bases between the two germline ends. The CDR3 has 15 amino acids. The CDR3 region has the DNA TGTGCCAGCAGTGAAATCGGCAGGGAGAACACTGAAGCTTTCTTT. This sequence encodes CASSEIGRENTEAFF.

V gene TRBV10-1 combines with J gene TRBJ2-1; D is perhaps TRBD1 (7 bases). Germline values: CDR1 WNHNN, CDR2 SYGVQD (reference sequence). V was clipped by 0 bases and J by 9 bases, with 15 bases between them. The CDR3 runs 15 residues. CDR3 sequence (DNA): TGCGCCAGCAGTGAGTCGACAGGGCGGAGGGGTGAGCAGTTCTTC. Amino acid sequence: CASSESTGRRGEQFF.

This clonotype was picked up many times. This chain links TRBV3-1 with TRBJ1-3; TRBD1 might be the D (6 bases). Trimming pared 6 bases from V and 0 bases from J, leaving 15 bases between. Germline CDR1 reads LGHDT; CDR2 reads YNNKEL (reference sequence). The length of the CDR3 is 16 residues. CDR3 DNA sequence: TGTGCCAGCAGTTTTGGGGGCAGTTACTCTGGAAACACCATATATTTT. It encodes CASSFGGSYSGNTIYF.

This clonotype was observed many times. The V gene is TRBV13, the J gene TRBJ2-6; D unclear. With 11 bases removed from V and 0 bases from J, the gap between germline ends came to 2 bases. There are 11 residues in the CDR3. CDR1 and CDR2 from the germline V gene are PRHDT and FYEKMQ (reference sequence). The CDR3 protein is CASSGANVLTF. As DNA, the CDR3 is TGTGCCTCCTCTGGGGCCAACGTCCTGACTTTC.